One and the same sample provided the 32 T cell receptor beta chains below, sequenced in a study of post-analysis software for immune sequencing data. Study-level findings and limits: The study found TRBV5-6, TRBV5-1 and TRBV20-1 among roughly 5 TRBV segments more frequent in patients than controls.

What these receptors recognize is not known. Incorporated into the TCR beta cDNA libraries were unique molecular identifiers, which served to reduce PCR and sequencing biases. TCRdb reprocessed the PCR reads via MiXCR and lists one record per CDR3 protein. The sample has about 540,000 distinct CDR3 sequences, around a third seen once; the top ten hold 5% to 6%. Sequenced: blood. Receptors originate from a girl under 18 with multiple sclerosis.

This clonotype was detected a few times. The genes are TRBV13 and TRBJ2-3, with 9 bases lining up with TRBD2. V dropped 0 bases and J dropped 6; count of bases not matched to a gene: 10. This CDR3 spans 17 amino acids. Germline loops: CDR1 PRHDT, CDR2 FYEKMQ (reference sequence). CDR3 bases: TGTGCCAGCAGCTTAGGCCAAGCGGGGGGTTCATCCGATACGCAGTATTTT. It is translated as CASSLGQAGGSSDTQYF. Looking up the rest from reference TRBV13 and TRBJ2-3 gives the full variable domain: AAGVIQSPRHLIKEKRETATLKCYPIPRHDTVYWYQQGPGQDPQFLISFYEKMQSDKGSIPDRFSAQQFSDYHSELNMSSLELGDSALYFCASSLGQAGGSSDTQYFGPGTRLTVL.

The genes are TRBV29-1 and TRBJ1-1, with TRBD1 identical over 9 bases. The CDR3 has 16 residues. CDR1 is SQVTM, CDR2 ANQGSEA, per germline. The junction had 13 bases not matched to a gene; V was cut back by 7 bases and J by 1 base. In DNA, the CDR3 is TGCAGCGCCTGGACAGGGGAGTTTTATCGGAACACTGAAGCTTTCTTT. This codes for CSAWTGEFYRNTEAFF.

This chain connects TRBV3-1 to TRBJ2-1; a weak D match, TRBD1 (5 bases). The V end was cut by 5 bases, the J end by 7 bases, with 12 bases between. The CDR3 extends over 13 amino acids. The germline gives CDR1 LGHDT, CDR2 YNNKEL (reference sequence). CDR3 protein: CASSKTVINEQFF. The CDR3 nucleotides are TGTGCCAGCAGCAAGACAGTCATAAATGAGCAGTTCTTC.

This clonotype turned up a few times. The rearrangement uses TRBV15 and TRBJ2-7; perhaps D is TRBD1 or TRBD2 (6 bases each). V shed 1 base and J shed 1 base, with 11 bases lying between them. Germline V lookup: CDR1 LNHNV, CDR2 YYDKDF (reference sequence). The CDR3 runs 15 residues. The CDR3 DNA is TGTGCCACCAGCAGAGGGGGGGCCACTTCCTACGAGCAGTACTTC. It translates to CATSRGGATSYEQYF. Drawing the rest from reference TRBV15 and TRBJ2-7, the complete variable domain is DAMVIQNPRYQVTQFGKPVTLSCSQTLNHNVMYWYQQKSSQAPKLLFHYYDKDFNNEADTPDNFQSRRPNTSFCFLDIRSPGLGDTAMYLCATSRGGATSYEQYFGPGTRLTVT.

The rearrangement joins TRBV4-1 to TRBJ2-7; D is uncertain. V gave up 3 bases and J gave up 3 bases, with 6 bases separating them. The CDR3 contains 12 residues. Germline lookup yields CDR1 MGHRA and CDR2 YSYEKL. The CDR3 DNA is TGCGCCAGCAGCCATCACCACTACGAGCAGTACTTC. Its protein product is CASSHHHYEQYF.

CDR3 in DNA: TGTGCCAGCAGACATGCGGAGGATGGCTACACCTTC. Translating gives CASRHAEDGYTF. This chain joins TRBV12-3 or TRBV12-4 and TRBJ1-2; no reliable D call. With 6 bases removed from V and 6 bases from J, the gap between germline ends came to 11 bases. There are 12 residues in the CDR3.

This clonotype was observed a handful of times. The rearrangement joins TRBV5-6 to TRBJ2-3; 13 bases match TRBD2. CDR3 length: 18 residues. Trimming took 4 bases from V and 1 from J; bases not matched to a gene: 9. Germline V gene lookup returns CDR1 SGHDT and CDR2 YYEEEE. The CDR3 nucleotides are TGTGCCAGCAGCCCGGGAGCGGGACTAGCGGGGCGCACAGATACGCAGTATTTT. This sequence encodes CASSPGAGLAGRTDTQYF.

This clonotype was detected only a few times. V is TRBV10-3 and J is TRBJ2-3, with a weak D call TRBD2 (6 bases). Between the trimmed V and J ends, which lost 2 bases and 4 bases, there was a span of 19 bases. The V gene's germline CDR1 is ENHRY and CDR2 SYGVKD. This CDR3 has 17 residues. Here the CDR3 reads CAISESEGLPAPDTQYF. Here the CDR3 DNA reads TGTGCCATCAGTGAGAGTGAGGGACTGCCGGCCCCAGATACGCAGTATTTT.

A word on this clonotype: At one boundary the junction diverges from the germline segment, which might be a read error. The CDR3 DNA reads TGTGCCGGCAGCTTCCTAGGGAGCACAGATACGCAGTATTTT. Protein sequence: CAGSFLGSTDTQYF. This chain links TRBV5-6 with TRBJ2-3; D gene unclear. CDR1 is SGHDT and CDR2 is YYEEEE in the germline V gene. The CDR3 is 14 residues long.

Concerning this clonotype: Germline is not matched at one junction end, which may reflect a read error. The chain uses TRBV29-1 and TRBJ2-3; 9 bases line up with TRBD1. This CDR3 has 17 residues. Germline V lookup: CDR1 SQVTM, CDR2 ANQGSEA. The CDR3 region has the DNA TGCAGCACACGATCGGGACAGGGTTTTACCAGACAGGATACACAGTATTTT. This sequence encodes CSTRSGQGFTRQDTQYF.

The rearrangement joins TRBV5-1 to TRBJ2-1; 9 bases are a match to TRBD1. This CDR3 has 16 amino acids. Per germline, CDR1 SGHRS and CDR2 YFSETQ. V gave up 3 bases and J gave up 6 bases; unmatched junction bases: 10. The CDR3 here is CASSSTGTGIGNEQFF. The CDR3 bases are TGCGCCAGCAGCTCGACGGGGACAGGGATAGGCAATGAGCAGTTCTTC. Full variable domain (outside the CDR3, taken from reference TRBV5-1 and TRBJ2-1): KAGVTQTPRYLIKTRGQQVTLSCSPISGHRSVSWYQQTPGQGLQFLFEYFSETQRNKGNFPGRFSGRQFSNSRSEMNVSTLELGDSALYLCASSSTGTGIGNEQFFGPGTRLTVL.

This clonotype was detected only a few times. The J gene is TRBJ2-3, the V gene TRBV7-9; no firm D call. This CDR3 contains 16 residues. The V gene lost 6 bases and the J gene lost 7 bases, with 23 bases spanning the gap. Germline V gene data show CDR1 as SEHNR and CDR2 as FQNEAQ (reference sequence). The CDR3 here is CASSRSSSPPRHTQYF. CDR3 sequence (DNA): TGTGCCAGCAGTCGATCTTCTTCCCCCCCACGACATACGCAGTATTTT. The full variable domain, rest sourced from reference TRBV7-9 and TRBJ2-3, is DTGVSQNPRHKITKRGQNVTFRCDPISEHNRLYWYRQTLGQGPEFLTYFQNEAQLEKSRLLSDRFSAERPKGSFSTLEIQRTEQGDSAMYLCASSRSSSPPRHTQYFGPGTRLTVL.

The CDR3 sequence: CASSAPNRGYNEQFF. In DNA form, the CDR3 reads TGTGCCAGCAGCGCTCCCAACAGGGGCTACAATGAGCAGTTCTTC. This rearrangement joins TRBV9 to TRBJ2-1; 7 bases are a match to TRBD1. Germline V gene sequence: CDR1 SGDLS, CDR2 YYNGEE. CDR3 length equals 15 residues. V lost 3 bases, J lost 3 bases, and 6 bases stayed unmatched.

This clonotype was counted a few times. The chain couples TRBV3-1 to TRBJ2-1; 9 positions agree with TRBD2. Germline CDR1 is LGHDT and CDR2 is YNNKEL (reference sequence). V lost 4 bases and J lost 4; bases outside the gene matches: 8. This CDR3 comprises 16 residues. As DNA, the CDR3 is TGTGCCAGCAGCCCTTTAGCGGGGGCCGGTTACAATGAGCAGTTCTTC. Amino acid sequence: CASSPLAGAGYNEQFF.

A few counts support this clonotype. This chain links TRBV5-4 with TRBJ1-1; D remains unclear. The V end was cut by 3 bases, the J end by 0 bases, with 6 bases between. The CDR3 length is 13 residues. Germline V CDR1 and CDR2: SGHNT, YYREEE (reference sequence). The CDR3 here is CASSSDLNTEAFF. DNA of the CDR3: TGTGCCAGCAGCTCGGACTTGAACACTGAAGCTTTCTTT.

V is TRBV6-5 and J is TRBJ1-1, with 10 bases identical to TRBD1. Germline values: CDR1 MNHEY, CDR2 SVGAGI. The junction had 7 bases not matched to a gene; V was cut back by 6 bases and J by 0 bases. The CDR3 is 16 amino acids. The CDR3 spells CASRVTGGGLNTEAFF. The CDR3 DNA is TGTGCCAGCAGAGTGACAGGGGGCGGTTTGAACACTGAAGCTTTCTTT.

The chain couples TRBV29-1 to TRBJ2-7; TRBD2 might be the D (7 bases). The CDR3 totals 14 residues. Germline CDR1 reads SQVTM; CDR2 reads ANQGSEA. V was cut by 7 bases and J by 4 bases, with 20 bases left in between. CDR3 in amino acids: CSAAGGATGYEQYF. CDR3 nucleotide sequence: TGCAGCGCCGCTGGGGGGGCGACGGGATACGAGCAGTACTTC.

The chain couples TRBV24-1 to TRBJ1-4; D is unclear. The CDR3 loop spans 11 amino acids. The V and J ends lost 9 bases and 0 bases respectively, with 1 base between them. Germline V lookup: CDR1 KGHDR, CDR2 SFDVKD. The CDR3 DNA reads TGTGCCACCCCAACTAATGAAAAACTGTTTTTT. Amino acid sequence: CATPTNEKLFF.

This clonotype was seen more than once but under ten times. The chain uses TRBV7-3 and TRBJ1-2, with D perhaps TRBD1 (5 bases). The CDR3 sequence is 15 residues long. Germline V CDR1 and CDR2: SGHTA, FQGTGA. The V gene lost 0 bases and the J gene lost 2 bases, with 10 bases spanning the gap. CDR3 bases: TGTGCCAGCAGCTTAACTGCGGGGACCAACTATGGCTACACCTTC. Amino acids: CASSLTAGTNYGYTF. The whole variable domain, filled in from reference TRBV7-3 and TRBJ1-2, reads GAGVSQTPSNKVTEKGKYVELRCDPISGHTALYWYRQSLGQGPEFLIYFQGTGAADDSGLPNDRFFAVRPEGSVSTLKIQRTERGDSAVYLCASSLTAGTNYGYTFGSGTRLTVV.

The chain combines TRBV12-3 or TRBV12-4 with TRBJ2-2; D is unclear. The CDR3 covers 12 residues. V lost 3 bases to trimming and J lost 6 bases, with 5 bases between them. CDR3 region: CASSFESGELFF. The CDR3 coding sequence is TGTGCCAGCAGTTTTGAATCCGGGGAGCTGTTTTTT.

The rearrangement links TRBV7-9 to TRBJ2-5; TRBD1 might be the D (5 bases). This CDR3 is built from 16 residues. Trimming left V 3 bases short and J 4 bases short, with 18 bases between. The germline V gene encodes CDR1 SEHNR and CDR2 FQNEAQ (reference sequence). The CDR3 bases are TGTGCCAGCAGCTTTCAGGCAGGGTTGGTCGGAGAGACCCAGTACTTC. Amino acid sequence: CASSFQAGLVGETQYF. Full variable domain (remainder filled in from reference TRBV7-9 and TRBJ2-5): DTGVSQNPRHKITKRGQNVTFRCDPISEHNRLYWYRQTLGQGPEFLTYFQNEAQLEKSRLLSDRFSAERPKGSFSTLEIQRTEQGDSAMYLCASSFQAGLVGETQYFGPGTRLLVL.

Concerning this clonotype itself: Since a much larger clone is just one base distant, this may be a read error. J is TRBJ1-2 and V is TRBV11-2; 9 bases align to TRBD1. CDR1 and CDR2 from the germline V gene are SGHAT and FQNNGV. There are 15 residues in the CDR3. DNA of the CDR3: TGTGTCAGCAGCTTAGATCGGGACAGGGCAGGTGGCTACACCTTC. Its protein is CVSSLDRDRAGGYTF.

This rearrangement joins TRBV20-1 to TRBJ1-4; 11 bases are shared with TRBD1. V trimming: 7 bases; J trimming: 13 bases; junction bases outside the gene matches: 11. The CDR3 loop spans 13 amino acids. The germline gives CDR1 DFQATT, CDR2 SNEGSKA (reference sequence). CDR3 nucleotides: TGCAGTGTTCACCGGGACAGGGGGTTCGGACTGTTTTTT. As protein: CSVHRDRGFGLFF.

This chain uses TRBV12-3 or TRBV12-4 with TRBJ2-5; 8 bases match TRBD2. The J call is doubtful: the DNA matches TRBJ2-7 better. The CDR3 has 14 amino acids. CDR3 nucleotide sequence: TGTGCCAGCAGGGCGGGGGGTTTCCCCTACGAGCAGTACTTC. Translating it yields CASRAGGFPYEQYF.

In its sample, this clonotype was seen a few times. The V call is TRBV5-6, the J call TRBJ2-5; 10 bases fit TRBD2. Germline trimming cut 5 bases from V and 3 bases from J; bases unmatched to any gene: 7. Germline V CDR1 and CDR2: SGHDT, YYEEEE. The CDR3 extends over 15 amino acids. CDR3 residues: CASSSKAGGEETQYF. The CDR3 DNA reads as TGTGCCAGCAGTTCCAAAGCGGGGGGGGAAGAGACCCAGTACTTC.

This clonotype was seen more than once but under ten times. The gene calls are TRBV7-2 and TRBJ2-1; no reliable D call. V gave up 5 bases and J gave up 6 bases, with 17 bases separating them. This CDR3 spans 15 amino acids. Germline V gene sequence: CDR1 SGHTA, CDR2 FQGNSA. For the CDR3, the DNA is TGTGCCAGCAGCAGAGGCCTCCAATTCATCAATGAGCAGTTCTTC. This codes for CASSRGLQFINEQFF.

The V call is TRBV20-1, the J call TRBJ1-4; weak D call: TRBD1 (6 bases). Trimming pared 1 base from V and 2 bases from J, leaving 14 bases between. There are 16 residues in the CDR3. The V gene's germline CDR1 is DFQATT and CDR2 SNEGSKA (reference sequence). The CDR3 sequence: CSARGVPGATNEKLFF. CDR3 nucleotides: TGCAGTGCTAGAGGGGTACCGGGGGCTACTAATGAAAAACTGTTTTTT.

V usage is TRBV6-6 and J usage is TRBJ1-4, with unresolved D. In germline, CDR1 is MNHNY, CDR2 SVGAGI (reference sequence). Trimming removed 0 bases at V and 8 bases at J, with 13 bases between. CDR3 length: 15 residues. The chain's CDR3 is CASSYSRRLEEKLFF. Written as DNA, the CDR3 is TGTGCCAGCAGTTACTCTCGGAGATTGGAGGAAAAACTGTTTTTT.

About this clonotype: The junction departs from germline at one end; a sequencing error may be responsible. This chain's CDR3 is CASSYSFTKPGLSETQYF. CDR3 in DNA: TGCGCCAGCAGTTACTCCTTTACCAAACCGGGACTATCGGAGACCCAGTACTTC. The chain recombines TRBV6-5 with TRBJ2-5; 7 positions match TRBD2. Per germline, CDR1 MNHEY and CDR2 SVGAGI. The CDR3 contains 18 residues.

V is TRBV5-1 and J is TRBJ2-5; maybe TRBD2 (5 bases). Trimming took off 4 bases at V and 5 bases at J, with 12 bases between the two ends. Per the germline V gene, CDR1 is SGHRS and CDR2 is YFSETQ. The CDR3 length is 13 residues. DNA for the CDR3: TGCGCCAGCAGCCCCGGACTGTGGGAGACCCAGTACTTC. Amino acids: CASSPGLWETQYF. Variable domain in full (rest from reference TRBV5-1 and TRBJ2-5): KAGVTQTPRYLIKTRGQQVTLSCSPISGHRSVSWYQQTPGQGLQFLFEYFSETQRNKGNFPGRFSGRQFSNSRSEMNVSTLELGDSALYLCASSPGLWETQYFGPGTRLLVL.

This clonotype was seen a few times. The genes are TRBV6-6 and TRBJ2-5; no reliable D call. CDR1 is MNHNY and CDR2 is SVGAGI in the germline V gene (reference sequence). V was trimmed by 0 bases and J by 5 bases, leaving 4 bases between them. This CDR3 contains 12 residues. The CDR3 loop reads CASSYSMETQYF. The CDR3 DNA is TGTGCCAGCAGTTACTCGATGGAGACCCAGTACTTC.

The chain couples TRBV20-1 to TRBJ2-5; D is ambiguous. The CDR3 is 11 amino acids. Per the germline V gene, CDR1 is DFQATT and CDR2 is SNEGSKA (reference sequence). V was trimmed by 2 bases and J by 5 bases, leaving 6 bases between them. CDR3 coding DNA: TGCAGTGCTAGATCTGAGGAGACCCAGTACTTC. It translates to CSARSEETQYF.